The entry below describes one TCR beta chain. Germline values: CDR1 SGHNT, CDR2 YENEEA. There are 16 residues in the CDR3. Trimming left V 2 bases short and J 0 bases short, with 14 bases between. The sample is drawn from a study of blood T cell repertoires in COVID-19. Profiling relied on immunoSEQ multiplex PCR, and the TCRdb table lists in-frame clones only, not all of them. The sample carries around 140,000 clones, approximately 78% recorded once. The chain employs TRBV11-3 and TRBJ2-7, with D tentatively TRBD2 (5 bases). Sequences were obtained from PBMCs or T cells enriched from blood (not recorded which). This receptor was taken from a woman in her fifties or sixties who had recovered from COVID-19. Here the CDR3 DNA reads TGTGCCAGCAGCTTACTGAGCTCTGGGAGCTCCTACGAGCAGTACTTC. This encodes CASSLLSSGSSYEQYF.